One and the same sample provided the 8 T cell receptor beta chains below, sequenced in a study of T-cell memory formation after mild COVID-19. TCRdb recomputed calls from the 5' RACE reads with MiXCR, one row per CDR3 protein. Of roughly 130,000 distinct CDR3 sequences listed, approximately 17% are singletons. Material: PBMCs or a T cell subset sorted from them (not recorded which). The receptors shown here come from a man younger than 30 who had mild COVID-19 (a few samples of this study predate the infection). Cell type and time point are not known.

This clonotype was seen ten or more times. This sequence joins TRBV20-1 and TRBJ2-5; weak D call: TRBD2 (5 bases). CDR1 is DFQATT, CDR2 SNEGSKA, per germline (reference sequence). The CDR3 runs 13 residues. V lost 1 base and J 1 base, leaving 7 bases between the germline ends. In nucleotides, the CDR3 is TGCAGTGCTAGAGCAGGACTCCAAGAGACCCAGTACTTC. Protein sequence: CSARAGLQETQYF.

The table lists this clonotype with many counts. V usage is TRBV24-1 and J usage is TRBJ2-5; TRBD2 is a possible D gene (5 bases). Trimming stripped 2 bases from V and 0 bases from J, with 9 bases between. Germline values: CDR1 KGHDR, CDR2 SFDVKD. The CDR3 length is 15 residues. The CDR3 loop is CATSDSGKYQETQYF. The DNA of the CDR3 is TGTGCCACCAGTGATTCGGGAAAGTACCAAGAGACCCAGTACTTC.

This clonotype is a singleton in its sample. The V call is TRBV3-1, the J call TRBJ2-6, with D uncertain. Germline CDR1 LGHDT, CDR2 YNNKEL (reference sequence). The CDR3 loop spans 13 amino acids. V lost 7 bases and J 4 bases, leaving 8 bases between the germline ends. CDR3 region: CASTRYGANVLTF. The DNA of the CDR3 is TGTGCCAGCACGAGATACGGGGCCAACGTCCTGACTTTC.

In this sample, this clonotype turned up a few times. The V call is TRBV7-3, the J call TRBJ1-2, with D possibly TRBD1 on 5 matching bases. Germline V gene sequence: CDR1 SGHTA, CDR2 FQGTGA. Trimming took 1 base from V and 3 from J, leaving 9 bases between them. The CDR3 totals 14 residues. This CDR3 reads CASSLSGTDYGYTF. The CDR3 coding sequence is TGTGCCAGCAGCTTAAGTGGGACGGACTATGGCTACACCTTC.

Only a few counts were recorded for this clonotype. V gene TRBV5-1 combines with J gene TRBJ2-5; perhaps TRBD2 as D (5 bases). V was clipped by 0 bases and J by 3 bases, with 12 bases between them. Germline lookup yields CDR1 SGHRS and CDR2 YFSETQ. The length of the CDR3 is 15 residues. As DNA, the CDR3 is TGCGCCAGCAGCTTGGGAGGTACAGCGGAAGAGACCCAGTACTTC. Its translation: CASSLGGTAEETQYF.

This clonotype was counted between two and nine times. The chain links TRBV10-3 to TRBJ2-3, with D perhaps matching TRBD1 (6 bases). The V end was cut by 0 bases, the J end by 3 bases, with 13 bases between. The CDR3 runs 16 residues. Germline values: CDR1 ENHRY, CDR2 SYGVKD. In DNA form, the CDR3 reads TGTGCCATCAGTGAGTCGGGGGCGTCGGGAACAGATACGCAGTATTTT. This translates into CAISESGASGTDTQYF.

This CDR3 is CAWGHSLGYTF. In DNA, the CDR3 is TGTGCCTGGGGCCACTCGTTGGGCTACACCTTC. The rearrangement joins TRBV30 to TRBJ1-2; D is uncertain. The CDR3 is 11 amino acids. V gave up 5 bases and J gave up 8 bases, with 12 bases separating them. Germline V gene lookup returns CDR1 GTSNPN and CDR2 SVGIG (reference sequence).

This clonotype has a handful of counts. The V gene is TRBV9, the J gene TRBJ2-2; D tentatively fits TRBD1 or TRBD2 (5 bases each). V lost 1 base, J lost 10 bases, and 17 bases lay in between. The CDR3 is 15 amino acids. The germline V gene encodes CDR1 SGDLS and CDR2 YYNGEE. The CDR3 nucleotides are TGTGCCAGCAGCGTATCGAGGGGTTGGGACGAGGAGCTGTTTTTT. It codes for CASSVSRGWDEELFF.